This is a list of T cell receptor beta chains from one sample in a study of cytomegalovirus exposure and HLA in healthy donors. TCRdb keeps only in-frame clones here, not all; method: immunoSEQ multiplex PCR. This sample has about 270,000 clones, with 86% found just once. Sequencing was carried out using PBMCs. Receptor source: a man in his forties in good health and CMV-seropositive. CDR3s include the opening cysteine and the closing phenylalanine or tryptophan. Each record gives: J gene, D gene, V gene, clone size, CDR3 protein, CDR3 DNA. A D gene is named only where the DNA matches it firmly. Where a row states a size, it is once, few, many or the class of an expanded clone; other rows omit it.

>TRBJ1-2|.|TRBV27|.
CASSSPSREGYYGYTF
TGTGCCAGCAGTAGCCCCTCCAGGGAGGGTTACTATGGCTACACCTTC
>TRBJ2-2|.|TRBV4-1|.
CASSQRVGANTGELFF
TGCGCCAGCAGCCAACGTGTAGGAGCCAACACCGGGGAGCTGTTTTTT
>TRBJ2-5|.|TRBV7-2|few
CASSLTATLEGTQYF
TGTGCCAGCAGCTTAACCGCCACCCTCGAGGGGACCCAGTACTTC
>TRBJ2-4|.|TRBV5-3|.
CARSSRWMGQEGIQYF
TGTGCCAGAAGCTCTAGATGGATGGGCCAGGAGGGCATTCAGTACTTC
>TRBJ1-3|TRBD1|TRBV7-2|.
CASSPSQGALGNTIYF
TGTGCCAGCAGCCCCTCCCAGGGGGCGCTGGGAAACACCATATATTTT
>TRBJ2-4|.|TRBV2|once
CASSGKNIQYF
TGTGCCAGCAGCGGGAAAAACATTCAGTACTTC
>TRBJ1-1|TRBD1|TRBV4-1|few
CASSLTGGNTEAFF
TGCGCCAGCAGCCTGACAGGGGGGAACACTGAAGCTTTCTTT
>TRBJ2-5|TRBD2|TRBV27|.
CASSPGTSGAQETQYF
TGTGCCAGCAGTCCGGGGACTAGCGGGGCGCAAGAGACCCAGTACTTC
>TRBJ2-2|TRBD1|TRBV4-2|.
CASSHPKPDRVTGELFF
TGTGCCAGCAGCCACCCTAAACCTGACAGGGTCACCGGGGAGCTGTTTTTT
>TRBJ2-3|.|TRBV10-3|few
CAISFAASGTDTQYF
TGTGCCATCAGTTTTGCGGCTAGCGGCACAGATACGCAGTATTTT
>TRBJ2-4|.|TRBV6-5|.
CAASGDPKNIQYF
TGTGCTGCGTCGGGTGATCCCAAAAACATTCAGTACTTC
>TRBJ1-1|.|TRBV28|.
CASSQFPGRGVSTEAFF
TGTGCCAGCAGCCAGTTTCCTGGCAGGGGCGTTAGCACTGAAGCTTTCTTT
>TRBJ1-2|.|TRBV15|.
CATSRAVRDTLYTF
TGTGCCACCAGCAGAGCAGTCAGGGACACACTCTACACCTTC
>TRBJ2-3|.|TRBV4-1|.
CASSQVQNAGTQYF
TGCGCCAGCAGCCAAGTTCAAAATGCGGGTACGCAGTATTTT
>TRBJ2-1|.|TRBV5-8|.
CASIYYSYNEQFF
TGTGCCAGCATCTACTACTCCTACAATGAGCAGTTCTTC
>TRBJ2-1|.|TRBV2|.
CASSLLYEQFF
TGTGCCAGCAGCCTGTTATATGAGCAGTTCTTC
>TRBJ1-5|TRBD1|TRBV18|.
CASSPETGVNQPQHF
TGTGCCAGCTCACCAGAAACAGGGGTAAATCAGCCCCAGCATTTT
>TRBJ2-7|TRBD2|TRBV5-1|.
CASSLTSGSGEQYF
TGCGCCAGCAGCTTGACTAGCGGGAGTGGAGAGCAGTACTTC
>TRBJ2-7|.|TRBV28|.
CASNPVSSYEQYF
TGTGCCAGCAATCCAGTAAGCTCCTACGAGCAGTACTTC
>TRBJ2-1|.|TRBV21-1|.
CASSKAGQGPYNEQFF
TGTGCCAGCAGCAAAGCGGGACAGGGGCCTTACAATGAGCAGTTCTTC
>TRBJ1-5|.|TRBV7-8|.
CASSLRGANQPQHF
TGTGCCAGCAGCTTACGGGGGGCGAATCAGCCCCAGCATTTT
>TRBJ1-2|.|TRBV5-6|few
CASSIRGYGYTF
TGTGCCAGCAGCATCAGAGGCTATGGCTACACCTTC
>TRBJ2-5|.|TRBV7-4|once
CASSLGPLLQETQYF
TGTGCCAGCAGCTTAGGTCCCTTACTCCAAGAGACCCAGTACTTC
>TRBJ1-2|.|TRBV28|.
CASSPRRGAYGYTF
TGTGCCAGCAGTCCACGGCGGGGGGCATATGGCTACACCTTC
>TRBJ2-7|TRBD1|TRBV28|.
CASSLSTRTGDEQYF
TGTGCCAGCAGTTTATCCACCCGGACAGGGGACGAGCAGTACTTC
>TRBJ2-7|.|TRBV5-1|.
CASSLRGEQYF
TGCGCCAGCAGCTTGAGAGGTGAGCAGTACTTC
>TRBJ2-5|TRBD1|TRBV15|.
CATSRPGTGGLGTQYF
TGTGCCACCAGCAGACCCGGGACAGGGGGCTTGGGGACCCAGTACTTC
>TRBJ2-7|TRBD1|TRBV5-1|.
CASSLRQGADEQYF
TGCGCCAGCAGCCTGAGACAGGGGGCTGACGAGCAGTACTTC
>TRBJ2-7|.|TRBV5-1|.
CASSLAVTYEQYF
TGCGCCAGCAGCTTGGCCGTTACCTACGAGCAGTACTTC
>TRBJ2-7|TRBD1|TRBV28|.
CASTGRQGTTYEQYF
TGTGCCAGCACGGGCCGACAGGGAACCACCTACGAGCAGTACTTC
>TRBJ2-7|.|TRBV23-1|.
CASSQLAGGGPDTWTRTYEQYF
TGCGCCAGCAGTCAGTTGGCCGGCGGTGGCCCGGATACGTGGACACGAACCTACGAGCAGTACTTC
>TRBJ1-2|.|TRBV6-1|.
CASSFNRDTYGYTF
TGTGCCAGCAGTTTCAACAGGGATACATATGGCTACACCTTC
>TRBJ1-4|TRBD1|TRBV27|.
CASRKQGAGEKLFF
TGTGCCAGCAGGAAACAGGGGGCGGGGGAAAAACTGTTTTTT
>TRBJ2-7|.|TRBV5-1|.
CASSPSTGALREQYF
TGCGCCAGCAGCCCATCGACAGGAGCCCTACGTGAGCAGTACTTC
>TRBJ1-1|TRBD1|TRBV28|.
CASRGTGGVNTEAFF
TGTGCCAGCAGGGGGACAGGGGGAGTGAACACTGAAGCTTTCTTT
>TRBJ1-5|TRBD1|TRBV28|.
CASSAGTGEQPQHF
TGTGCCAGCAGTGCCGGGACAGGGGAACAGCCCCAGCATTTT
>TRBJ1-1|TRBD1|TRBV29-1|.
CSGGQGENTEAFF
TGCAGCGGCGGACAGGGGGAGAACACTGAAGCTTTCTTT
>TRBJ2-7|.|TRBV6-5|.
CASSYDRHTNYEQYF
TGTGCCAGCAGTTACGACAGACATACGAACTACGAGCAGTACTTC
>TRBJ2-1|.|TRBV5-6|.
CASSLRWDTAQEQFF
TGTGCCAGCAGCTTGAGGTGGGACACAGCCCAGGAGCAGTTCTTC
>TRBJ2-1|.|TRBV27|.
CASSLTGGYNEQFF
TGTGCCAGCAGTTTAACCGGTGGCTACAATGAGCAGTTCTTC
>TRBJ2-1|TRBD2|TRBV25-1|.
CASSATSGIEWFF
TGTGCCAGCAGTGCCACTAGCGGTATCGAATGGTTCTTC
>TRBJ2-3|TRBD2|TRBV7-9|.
CASSLTSGRTDTQYF
TGTGCCAGCAGCCTTACTAGCGGGAGAACAGATACGCAGTATTTT
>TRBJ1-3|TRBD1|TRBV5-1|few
CASSQTGGGNTIYF
TGCGCCAGCAGCCAAACAGGGGGTGGAAACACCATATATTTT
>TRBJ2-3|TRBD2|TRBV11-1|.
CASSLGLDGDTQYF
TGTGCCAGCAGCTTGGGACTAGATGGAGATACGCAGTATTTT
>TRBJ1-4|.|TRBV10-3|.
CAISESQGTNEKLFF
TGTGCCATCAGTGAGTCCCAGGGAACTAATGAAAAACTGTTTTTT
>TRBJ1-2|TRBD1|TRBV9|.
CASSVARTGGYGYTF
TGTGCCAGCAGCGTAGCCAGGACAGGGGGCTATGGCTACACCTTC